The 29 T cell receptor beta chains below all came from one sample that was sequenced in a study of T-cell memory formation after mild COVID-19. TCRdb reprocessed the 5' RACE reads with MiXCR, giving one entry per CDR3 protein. The sample contains fewer than 350,000 distinct CDR3 sequences, roughly 8.2% of which appear only once. Sequencing was carried out using PBMCs or a T cell subset sorted from them (not recorded which). The receptors here all came from a man aged 18-30 years who had mild COVID-19 (a few samples of this study predate the infection). Cell type and time point are not known.

The chain combines TRBV7-3 with TRBJ2-5; no firm D call. Trimming cost V 7 bases and J 5 bases, with 14 bases left between them. The CDR3 totals 13 residues. Germline lookup yields CDR1 SGHTA and CDR2 FQGTGA. The CDR3: CASTRTPGETQYF. CDR3 coding DNA: TGTGCCAGCACCAGAACACCTGGGGAGACCCAGTACTTC.

The V gene is TRBV11-2, the J gene TRBJ2-7, with D possibly being TRBD1 (5 bases). The CDR3 extends over 17 amino acids. Trimming removed 2 bases at V and 0 bases at J, with 17 bases between. Germline values: CDR1 SGHAT, CDR2 FQNNGV. CDR3 region: CASSLHAYRRLSYEQYF. CDR3 sequence (DNA): TGTGCCAGCAGCTTACATGCATACAGGCGCCTCTCCTACGAGCAGTACTTC.

The sample holds many counts of this clonotype. DNA for the CDR3: TGTGCCAGCAGCCTTAACAGGGGTAGGGGCACTGAAGCTTTCTTT. This codes for CASSLNRGRGTEAFF. V usage is TRBV7-6 and J usage is TRBJ1-1, with 7 bases that match TRBD1. Looked up from germline, CDR1 is SGHVS and CDR2 is FNYEAQ. The CDR3 loop spans 15 amino acids. With 5 bases clipped from V and 4 bases from J, the junction kept 10 bases outside the gene matches. Supplemented by reference TRBV7-6 and TRBJ1-1, the full variable domain reads GAGVSQSPRYKVTKRGQDVALRCDPISGHVSLYWYRQALGQGPEFLTYFNYEAQQDKSGLPNDRFSAERPEGSISTLTIQRTEQRDSAMYRCASSLNRGRGTEAFFGQGTRLTVV.

This clonotype was observed many times. J is TRBJ1-6 and V is TRBV20-1, with 9 positions matching TRBD1. Trimming at V came to 6 bases and at J to 5 bases, leaving 5 bases not matched to a gene. This CDR3 is 14 amino acids long. The V gene's germline CDR1 is DFQATT and CDR2 SNEGSKA (reference sequence). The CDR3 spells CSAYRGQDNSPLHF. CDR3 bases: TGCAGTGCCTACAGGGGGCAAGATAATTCACCCCTCCACTTT.

This clonotype came up many times. The chain couples TRBV12-3 or TRBV12-4 to TRBJ2-2; perhaps TRBD1 as D (6 bases). The V end lost 3 bases, the J end lost 7 bases, and 15 bases lay between the germline ends. This CDR3 contains 15 residues. The CDR3 DNA reads as TGTGCCAGCAGTTTGGGGCAGGGGCGGATCGGGGAGCTGTTTTTT. Translated: CASSLGQGRIGELFF.

This chain links TRBV7-3 with TRBJ1-1; D is unclear. Trimming pared 2 bases from V and 9 bases from J, leaving 13 bases between. CDR1 SGHTA and CDR2 FQGTGA come from the germline V gene. The CDR3 has 13 amino acids. CDR3 residues: CASSLSAGSKAFF. In DNA, the CDR3 is TGTGCCAGCAGCTTATCGGCTGGGTCTAAAGCTTTCTTT.

The rearrangement joins TRBV5-1 to TRBJ2-7, with D perhaps TRBD1 or TRBD2 (7 bases each). Germline V gene lookup returns CDR1 SGHRS and CDR2 YFSETQ. The V end was cut by 1 base, the J end by 5 bases, with 13 bases between. This CDR3 is built from 14 residues. CDR3 DNA sequence: TGCGCCAGCAGCTTGATGCCAGGGGGGGACGAGCAGTACTTC. Protein: CASSLMPGGDEQYF.

The V call is TRBV23-1, the J call TRBJ2-7, with unresolved D. TRBV23-1 is marked as an open reading frame, function uncertain. Trimming stripped 1 base from V and 4 bases from J, with 20 bases between. There are 17 residues in the CDR3. In DNA form, the CDR3 reads TGCGCCAGCAGTCAATTTTTTTCGGCATCCGGAACTTACGAGCAGTACGTC. It translates to CASSQFFSASGTYEQYV.

This clonotype has at least ten counts. The V call is TRBV5-1, the J call TRBJ2-1; 8 bases align to TRBD1. CDR1 and CDR2 (germline): SGHRS, YFSETQ. The V segment lost 4 bases and the J segment 6 bases; nucleotides outside the gene matches: 12. The CDR3 extends over 16 amino acids. In DNA form, the CDR3 reads TGCGCCAGCAGCCCGAGGGGGCAGGGGGCGCTCAATGAGCAGTTCTTC. This sequence encodes CASSPRGQGALNEQFF. Full variable domain (missing parts from reference TRBV5-1 and TRBJ2-1): KAGVTQTPRYLIKTRGQQVTLSCSPISGHRSVSWYQQTPGQGLQFLFEYFSETQRNKGNFPGRFSGRQFSNSRSEMNVSTLELGDSALYLCASSPRGQGALNEQFFGPGTRLTVL.

This clonotype was detected a few times. This chain links TRBV15 with TRBJ2-7; 8 nucleotides agree with TRBD2. V dropped 3 bases and J dropped 0; count of bases not matched to a gene: 7. The CDR3 is 16 residues long. The V gene's germline CDR1 is LNHNV and CDR2 YYDKDF (reference sequence). In DNA, the CDR3 is TGTGCCACCAGCAGCTCTGTAGCGGGGAGCTCCTACGAGCAGTACTTC. Translation gives CATSSSVAGSSYEQYF.

This clonotype was recorded a few times. The rearrangement uses TRBV4-2 and TRBJ2-3; possibly TRBD1 for D (5 bases). V gave up 8 bases and J gave up 8 bases, with 20 bases separating them. The CDR3 is 14 amino acids. Germline V CDR1 and CDR2: LGHNA, YNFKEQ. CDR3 in DNA: TGTGCCAGCCAGGCTTTGAAGGGGCCCGGTACGCAGTATTTT. Protein sequence: CASQALKGPGTQYF.

The chain joins TRBV5-1 to TRBJ1-2; 7 positions match TRBD1. Losses at the gene ends were 1 base for V and 1 base for J; bases not matched to a gene: 7. CDR1 and CDR2 (germline): SGHRS, YFSETQ. This CDR3 comprises 16 residues. The CDR3 region is CASSLQGGINNYGYTF. For the CDR3, the DNA is TGCGCCAGCAGCTTGCAGGGGGGTATTAATAACTATGGCTACACCTTC.

This clonotype was observed a handful of times. This chain uses TRBV20-1 with TRBJ2-3; tentative D call: TRBD1 (6 bases). Per germline, CDR1 DFQATT and CDR2 SNEGSKA (reference sequence). The CDR3 has 13 residues. The V and J ends lost 4 bases and 6 bases respectively, with 14 bases between them. The CDR3 DNA follows: TGCAGTGCTATCAGGGGTTTTGAGGATACGCAGTATTTT. Amino acids: CSAIRGFEDTQYF.

The rearrangement uses TRBV10-1 and TRBJ2-2; 7 nucleotides match TRBD1. The trim removed 2 bases at V and 4 bases at J, leaving 1 base unmatched. The CDR3 has 14 amino acids. CDR1 is WNHNN and CDR2 is SYGVQD in the germline V gene (reference sequence). The CDR3 DNA sequence: TGCGCCAGCAGTGAGGGGGACAGCACCGGGGAGCTGTTTTTT. Translation gives CASSEGDSTGELFF.

This clonotype has only a few counts. V usage is TRBV20-1 and J usage is TRBJ2-5; 10 bases fit TRBD2. This CDR3 has 14 residues. Germline V gives CDR1 DFQATT, CDR2 SNEGSKA (reference sequence). V shed 4 bases, J shed 5 bases, and the junction held 7 bases outside the gene matches. The CDR3 DNA reads TGCAGTGCTAAACGGACTAGCGGTAGCGAGACCCAGTACTTC. The encoded protein is CSAKRTSGSETQYF.

This clonotype has only a few counts. The V and J genes are TRBV21-1 and TRBJ2-5; whether TRBD2, the table's D call, matches the DNA was not checked. TRBV21-1 is a listed pseudogene. The CDR3 runs to 15 residues. This CDR3 is CASSPTQRAKETQYF. CDR3 DNA sequence: TGTGCCAGCAGCCCCACCCAGAGGGCCAAAGAGACCCAGTACTTC.

V gene TRBV20-1 combines with J gene TRBJ2-3, with 13 bases fitting TRBD2. The junction had 4 bases not matched to a gene; V was cut back by 6 bases and J by 4 bases. CDR1 is DFQATT and CDR2 is SNEGSKA in the germline V gene (reference sequence). This CDR3 spans 14 amino acids. The CDR3 sequence is CSAGLAGASDTQYF. In nucleotides, the CDR3 is TGCAGTGCCGGACTAGCGGGGGCCTCAGATACGCAGTATTTT.

This clonotype showed up just a few times. This sequence joins TRBV6-2 or TRBV6-3 and TRBJ1-2; TRBD1 matches at 7 bases. Germline V lookup: CDR1 MNHEY, CDR2 SVGEGT. The J segment lost 5 bases and the V segment lost 5 bases, leaving 2 bases of the junction unmatched. The CDR3 loop spans 12 amino acids. The CDR3 here is CASSRRGYGYTF. CDR3 DNA: TGTGCCAGCAGTCGCAGGGGGTATGGCTACACCTTC.

This chain joins TRBV9 and TRBJ2-1; 13 nucleotides align to TRBD2. The germline gives CDR1 SGDLS, CDR2 YYNGEE. CDR3 length equals 19 residues. Trimming at V came to 3 bases and at J to 3 bases, leaving 12 bases not matched to a gene. CDR3 region: CASSAPSTTSGGDYNEQFF. CDR3 nucleotide sequence: TGTGCCAGCAGCGCCCCGAGTACCACTAGCGGGGGGGACTACAATGAGCAGTTCTTC.

The chain couples TRBV24-1 to TRBJ2-3; TRBD1 is a possible D gene (6 bases). The length of the CDR3 is 16 residues. Germline V gives CDR1 KGHDR, CDR2 SFDVKD. V shed 0 bases and J shed 2 bases, with 11 bases lying between them. CDR3 region: CATSDLGRGPTDTQYF. The CDR3 DNA reads TGTGCCACCAGTGATTTGGGCAGGGGACCCACAGATACGCAGTATTTT.

The sample holds a few counts of this clonotype. The chain has TRBV3-1 and TRBJ1-1, with 7 positions matching TRBD1. The V segment lost 4 bases and the J segment 5 bases; nucleotides outside the gene matches: 10. CDR1 is LGHDT, CDR2 YNNKEL, per germline (reference sequence). This CDR3 is 15 amino acids long. The CDR3 DNA sequence: TGTGCCAGCAGCCTATATGACAGGGAATGGACTGAAGCTTTCTTT. It specifies CASSLYDREWTEAFF.

This clonotype was recorded many times. The J gene is TRBJ2-1, the V gene TRBV7-2, with D possibly matching TRBD2 (5 bases). The length of the CDR3 is 15 residues. V lost 2 bases and J lost 4, with 12 bases in between. Germline CDR1 SGHTA, CDR2 FQGNSA. The CDR3 coding sequence is TGTGCCAGCAGCTTATTCGGGATCGGATACAATGAGCAGTTCTTC. As protein: CASSLFGIGYNEQFF.

The chain couples TRBV20-1 to TRBJ1-1; D unresolved. The CDR3 length is 14 residues. V dropped 4 bases and J dropped 0 bases, with 12 bases sitting between them. Per germline, CDR1 DFQATT and CDR2 SNEGSKA (reference sequence). Here the CDR3 reads CSATIQLMNTEAFF. Written as DNA, the CDR3 is TGCAGTGCTACGATTCAGTTGATGAACACTGAAGCTTTCTTT.

This clonotype was detected only a few times. The chain combines TRBV25-1 with TRBJ1-1, with D hard to call. This CDR3 has 13 residues. Deletions cut 1 base from V and 0 bases from J, with 3 bases between. Germline V gene data show CDR1 as MGHDK and CDR2 as SYGVNS. The CDR3 coding sequence is TGTGCCAGCAGTGAATCTATGAACACTGAAGCTTTCTTT. Residues: CASSESMNTEAFF.

This clonotype was seen more than once but under ten times. For the CDR3, the DNA is TGTGCCAGCAGCTTGCCCGGGGCTCCCGGGGCCAACGTCCTGACTTTC. Its protein is CASSLPGAPGANVLTF. The rearrangement uses TRBV5-6 and TRBJ2-6, with D perhaps assigned TRBD1 or TRBD2 (5 bases each). Germline loops: CDR1 SGHDT, CDR2 YYEEEE. The V gene lost 1 base and the J gene lost 4 bases, with 12 bases spanning the gap. The CDR3 is 16 amino acids.

V gene TRBV7-9 combines with J gene TRBJ2-3; no firm D call. Germline loops: CDR1 SEHNR, CDR2 FQNEAQ (reference sequence). The CDR3 is made up of 13 amino acids. The ends were cut back, 1 base at V and 9 bases at J, with 11 bases in the middle. CDR3 DNA sequence: TGTGCCAGCAGCTTAGTTGTGCAACAAACGCAGTATTTT. Amino acids: CASSLVVQQTQYF.

This clonotype was seen many times. The V gene is TRBV11-2, the J gene TRBJ2-5; 11 bases align to TRBD2. The germline V gene encodes CDR1 SGHAT and CDR2 FQNNGV. This CDR3 is built from 16 residues. V lost 4 bases, J lost 4 bases, and 8 bases stayed unmatched. CDR3 in amino acids: CASSSWDSGGGETQYF. The CDR3 coding sequence is TGTGCCAGCAGCTCCTGGGATAGCGGGGGGGGAGAGACCCAGTACTTC. The entire variable domain, with the rest obtained from reference TRBV11-2 and TRBJ2-5, is as follows: EAGVAQSPRYKIIEKRQSVAFWCNPISGHATLYWYQQILGQGPKLLIQFQNNGVVDDSQLPKDRFSAERLKGVDSTLKIQPAKLEDSAVYLCASSSWDSGGGETQYFGPGTRLLVL.

This clonotype came up a few times. V gene TRBV11-2 combines with J gene TRBJ2-1; 11 bases line up with TRBD2. CDR3 length: 16 amino acids. Trimming cost V 6 bases and J 5 bases; bases outside gene matches: 9. The germline V gene encodes CDR1 SGHAT and CDR2 FQNNGV. CDR3 DNA: TGTGCCAGCAGAACCTACTCGGGACTAGCGGACAATGAGCAGTTCTTC. The encoded protein is CASRTYSGLADNEQFF.

The chain carries TRBV19 and TRBJ1-5; no clear D gene. This CDR3 spans 13 amino acids. The germline gives CDR1 LNHDA, CDR2 SQIVND (reference sequence). Between the trimmed V and J ends, which lost 2 bases and 5 bases, there was a span of 7 bases. CDR3 residues: CASSIFVDQPQHF. As DNA, the CDR3 is TGTGCCAGTAGTATATTTGTCGATCAGCCCCAGCATTTT.